Listed here are 18 T cell receptor beta chains from one sample, sequenced in a study of blood T cell repertoires in COVID-19. Method: immunoSEQ multiplex PCR; TCRdb's copy keeps in-frame clones and lacks some. The sample records hundreds of thousands of clones, about nine tenths being singletons. The sequencing sample was made of PBMCs or T cells enriched from blood (not recorded which). The receptor set was obtained from a man aged 55 to 69 who had recovered from COVID-19.

The chain uses TRBV3-1 (or the pseudogene TRBV3-2) and TRBJ2-1, with TRBD2 matching 8 bases. The trim removed 5 bases at V and 2 bases at J, leaving 8 bases unmatched. The CDR3 is 16 residues long. Germline CDR1 is LGHDT and CDR2 is YNNKEL (reference sequence). The CDR3 loop reads CASSSVSGSTYNEQFF. Written as DNA, the CDR3 is TGTGCCAGCAGCTCAGTAAGCGGGAGTACCTACAATGAGCAGTTCTTC.

CDR3 region: CASSSGIQETQYF. In DNA form, the CDR3 reads TGTGCCAGCAGCTCAGGAATTCAAGAGACCCAGTACTTC. The rearrangement joins TRBV7-9 to TRBJ2-5, with no clear D. V lost 4 bases and J 2 bases, leaving 8 bases between the germline ends. This CDR3 region has 13 residues. In germline, CDR1 is SEHNR, CDR2 FQNEAQ (reference sequence).

The V and J genes are TRBV9 and TRBJ1-5, with D hard to call. The germline V gene encodes CDR1 SGDLS and CDR2 YYNGEE. This CDR3 spans 15 amino acids. With 0 bases removed from V and 2 bases from J, the gap between germline ends came to 9 bases. For the CDR3, the DNA is TGTGCCAGCAGCGTAGGATTGAGTGGCAATCAGCCCCAGCATTTT. Amino acid sequence: CASSVGLSGNQPQHF. Complete variable domain (other parts from reference TRBV9 and TRBJ1-5): DSGVTQTPKHLITATGQRVTLRCSPRSGDLSVYWYQQSLDQGLQFLIQYYNGEERAKGNILERFSAQQFPDLHSELNLSSLELGDSALYFCASSVGLSGNQPQHFGDGTRLSIL.

CDR3 region: CASSVDSGGSGTGELFF. The CDR3, as DNA: TGTGCCAGCAGCGTAGATAGCGGGGGATCGGGAACCGGGGAGCTGTTTTTT. This chain connects TRBV9 to TRBJ2-2; TRBD2 aligns across 9 bases. This CDR3 comprises 17 residues. Trimming at V came to 0 bases and at J to 5 bases, leaving 8 bases not matched to a gene. The germline gives CDR1 SGDLS, CDR2 YYNGEE.

V is TRBV3-1 (or the pseudogene TRBV3-2) and J is TRBJ1-5; 7 bases line up with TRBD1. CDR1 and CDR2 from the germline V gene are LGHDT and YNNKEL (reference sequence). The V and J ends lost 4 bases and 3 bases, in that order; junction bases with no gene match: 3. This CDR3 comprises 14 residues. The CDR3 coding sequence is TGTGCCAGCAGCCTACAGGGGACCAATCAGCCCCAGCATTTT. Its translation is CASSLQGTNQPQHF.

The chain uses TRBV3-1 (or the pseudogene TRBV3-2) and TRBJ1-1; possibly TRBD1 for D (5 bases). V was cut by 2 bases and J by 9 bases, with 13 bases left in between. The germline gives CDR1 LGHDT, CDR2 YNNKEL (reference sequence). The CDR3 loop spans 13 amino acids. The DNA for the CDR3 is TGTGCCAGCAGCCAATCGTCAGACAGAAAAGCTTTCTTT. This sequence encodes CASSQSSDRKAFF.

Here the CDR3 reads CASSPLLAFDKNIQYF. The DNA for the CDR3 is TGTGCCAGCAGTCCCCTCCTAGCGTTCGACAAAAACATTCAGTACTTC. The chain links TRBV28 to TRBJ2-4, with TRBD2 as a possible D gene (6 bases). The CDR3 loop spans 16 amino acids. V gave up 5 bases and J gave up 3 bases, with 17 bases separating them. The germline CDR1 and CDR2 sequences are MDHEN and SYDVKM.

This sequence joins TRBV5-1 and TRBJ2-5; 7 bases are shared with TRBD2. Looked up from germline, CDR1 is SGHRS and CDR2 is YFSETQ. V shed 1 base, J shed 2 bases, and the junction held 5 bases outside the gene matches. The CDR3 length is 15 residues. CDR3 residues: CASSLPGGGQETQYF. The CDR3 DNA sequence: TGCGCCAGCAGCTTGCCGGGGGGTGGACAAGAGACCCAGTACTTC.

CDR3 DNA: TGTGCCAGCAGAGTAGGACTAGCGGTTTCCTACGAGCAGTACTTC. This codes for CASRVGLAVSYEQYF. J is TRBJ2-7 and V is TRBV28, with TRBD2 identical over 10 bases. Germline lookup yields CDR1 MDHEN and CDR2 SYDVKM. V was clipped by 6 bases and J by 1 base; unmatched bases: 6. This CDR3 comprises 15 residues.

The chain is built from TRBV28 and TRBJ2-7, with TRBD1 matching 10 bases. Germline V gives CDR1 MDHEN, CDR2 SYDVKM. This CDR3 spans 18 amino acids. Trimming cost V 6 bases and J 3 bases; bases outside gene matches: 17. The CDR3 loop reads CASSSLPGQGPHLYEQYF. For the CDR3, the DNA is TGTGCCAGCAGCTCACTTCCGGGACAGGGGCCGCACCTCTACGAGCAGTACTTC.

This clone was counted between two and nine times. This chain joins TRBV11-2 and TRBJ2-5, with 9 bases aligning to TRBD2. The V gene end was trimmed by 4 bases and the J gene end by 3 bases; junction bases not matched to a gene: 9. The CDR3 is made up of 16 amino acids. The germline gives CDR1 SGHAT, CDR2 FQNNGV. CDR3 amino acids: CASSSLAGHAEETQYF. CDR3 DNA: TGTGCCAGCAGCTCTCTAGCGGGACATGCTGAAGAGACCCAGTACTTC.

The genes are TRBV27 and TRBJ1-6; D might be TRBD1 (5 bases). V was trimmed by 4 bases and J by 7 bases, leaving 11 bases between them. The CDR3 is 14 residues long. Germline V gene data show CDR1 as MNHEY and CDR2 as SMNVEV (reference sequence). CDR3 in DNA: TGTGCCAGCAGTTCCTGGGGCCGGAATTCACCCCTCCACTTT. Amino acids: CASSSWGRNSPLHF.

J is TRBJ2-3 and V is TRBV19; TRBD2 might be the D (6 bases). This CDR3 comprises 14 residues. CDR1 LNHDA and CDR2 SQIVND come from the germline V gene (reference sequence). V lost 4 bases to trimming and J lost 6 bases, with 14 bases between them. The CDR3 is CASSTGTRGDTQYF. DNA of the CDR3: TGTGCCAGTAGTACCGGGACTCGGGGGGATACGCAGTATTTT.

The chain is built from TRBV7-2 and TRBJ2-5; D is unresolved. Germline V gene data show CDR1 as SGHTA and CDR2 as FQGNSA. V was clipped by 6 bases and J by 0 bases, with 5 bases between them. This CDR3 region has 12 residues. CDR3 nucleotides: TGTGCCAGCAGGGAGAACCAAGAGACCCAGTACTTC. This codes for CASRENQETQYF.

The chain is built from TRBV18 and TRBJ2-7, with D possibly being TRBD1 (6 bases). V lost 5 bases and J lost 0, with 14 bases in between. Germline loops: CDR1 KGHSH, CDR2 LQKENI. CDR3 size: 15 residues. The CDR3 region is CASSTRQESSYEQYF. In DNA, the CDR3 is TGTGCCAGCTCAACGAGACAGGAGAGCTCCTACGAGCAGTACTTC.

This chain connects TRBV19 to TRBJ2-1; 7 nucleotides line up with TRBD2. The CDR3 contains 16 residues. CDR1 is LNHDA and CDR2 is SQIVND in the germline V gene (reference sequence). The trim removed 4 bases at V and 4 bases at J, leaving 10 bases unmatched. The chain's CDR3 is CASSKSRAGPYNEQFF. Here the CDR3 DNA reads TGTGCCAGTAGTAAGTCCCGAGCGGGGCCTTACAATGAGCAGTTCTTC.

The chain recombines TRBV10-3 with TRBJ2-7; a possible D gene is TRBD2 (6 bases). Germline assignment: CDR1 ENHRY and CDR2 SYGVKD. Trimming pared 8 bases from V and 5 bases from J, leaving 13 bases between. The length of the CDR3 is 12 residues. The CDR3 region is CAIGTGDDEQYF. Written as DNA, the CDR3 is TGTGCCATCGGGACGGGGGACGACGAGCAGTACTTC.

The chain carries TRBV11-3 and TRBJ2-1; 8 positions match TRBD2. With 5 bases clipped from V and 5 bases from J, the junction kept 8 bases outside the gene matches. The CDR3 loop spans 15 amino acids. Germline V gene lookup returns CDR1 SGHNT and CDR2 YENEEA. This CDR3 is CASSPDGTSNNEQFF. CDR3 DNA: TGTGCCAGCAGCCCAGATGGGACTAGTAACAATGAGCAGTTCTTC. Full variable domain (remainder filled in from reference TRBV11-3 and TRBJ2-1): EAGVVQSPRYKIIEKKQPVAFWCNPISGHNTLYWYLQNLGQGPELLIRYENEEAVDDSQLPKDRFSAERLKGVDSTLKIQPAELGDSAVYLCASSPDGTSNNEQFFGPGTRLTVL.